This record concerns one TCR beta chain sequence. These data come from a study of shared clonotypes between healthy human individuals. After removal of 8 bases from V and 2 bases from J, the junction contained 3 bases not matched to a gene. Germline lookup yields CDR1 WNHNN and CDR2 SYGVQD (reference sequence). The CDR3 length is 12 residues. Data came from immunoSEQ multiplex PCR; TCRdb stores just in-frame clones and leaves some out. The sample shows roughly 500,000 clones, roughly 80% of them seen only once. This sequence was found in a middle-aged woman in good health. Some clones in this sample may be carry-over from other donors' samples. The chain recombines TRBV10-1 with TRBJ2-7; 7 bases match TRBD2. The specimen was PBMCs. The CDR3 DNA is TGCGCCAGCGGTAGCGGGCCCTACGAGCAGTACTTC. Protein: CASGSGPYEQYF.